The following is a T cell receptor (beta chain) sequence with its context. CDR3 size: 15 residues. Germline CDR1 SGHVS, CDR2 FNYEAQ. J gave up 6 bases and V 5 bases, and 8 bases lay outside the gene matches. Repertoires were generated with immunoSEQ multiplex PCR, while TCRdb's copy carries only in-frame clones and drops some. The sample holds a few hundred thousand clones, roughly 85% seen once. The data stem from a study of blood T cell repertoires in COVID-19. Across the study: Material from acute and convalescent COVID-19 was sourced from the United States, Italy and Spain. The cDNA or gDNA used as material had been derived from T cells, B-cell-depleted T cells, or PBMCs.

Material for sequencing was peripheral blood. The source is a man in his forties or fifties with acute or convalescent COVID-19. The V gene is TRBV7-6, the J gene TRBJ2-2, with 8 bases fitting TRBD1. The DNA for the CDR3 is TGTGCCAGCAGCCCCGGACAGGGAGGCGCCGGGGAGCTGTTTTTT. This gives the protein CASSPGQGGAGELFF.